Each of the 10 T cell receptor beta chains below was sequenced from the same sample in a study of shared clonotypes between healthy human individuals. Sequencing was performed with immunoSEQ multiplex PCR; in TCRdb, only in-frame clones are kept and a portion is missing. The data show some 1.5 million clones, around 95% seen once. Sequencing was done on a sample of naive CD4+ T cells sorted from blood. Subset: CD45RA+ positively selected. All receptors derive from a man between 25 and 39 years old in good health.

V gene TRBV9 combines with J gene TRBJ2-7; a weak D match, TRBD2 (5 bases). V lost 1 base and J lost 0, with 8 bases in between. The CDR3 is 14 amino acids. CDR1 SGDLS and CDR2 YYNGEE come from the germline V gene. CDR3 sequence (DNA): TGTGCCAGCAGCGTACAAGACTACTCCTACGAGCAGTACTTC. Amino acid sequence: CASSVQDYSYEQYF.

The chain combines TRBV2 with TRBJ2-5; 10 positions match TRBD2. CDR3 length equals 15 residues. The junction had 17 bases not matched to a gene; V was cut back by 6 bases and J by 13 bases. The germline V gene encodes CDR1 SNHLY and CDR2 FYNNEI. CDR3 in amino acids: CASRADTSGNYVRYF. CDR3 DNA sequence: TGTGCCAGCAGAGCAGATACTAGCGGGAATTACGTTCGGTACTTC.

On this clone itself: The sample has other DNA sequences that encode this CDR3 too. CDR3 in DNA: TGCGCCAGCAGCTTCGGACTAGCGGGAGGGATTAGCACAGATACGCAGTATTTT. This encodes CASSFGLAGGISTDTQYF. The rearrangement uses TRBV5-1 and TRBJ2-3, with TRBD2 identical over 15 bases. The CDR3 length is 18 residues. V trimming: 2 bases; J trimming: 0 bases; junction bases outside the gene matches: 4. Germline CDR1 reads SGHRS; CDR2 reads YFSETQ.

The rearrangement joins TRBV18 to TRBJ2-1; possible D gene TRBD2, 6 bases. The germline V gene has CDR1 KGHSH and CDR2 LQKENI. The ends were cut back, 2 bases at V and 6 bases at J, with 8 bases in the middle. CDR3 size: 13 residues. The CDR3 DNA reads TGTGCCAGCTCACCATTCGGGGGCAATGAGCAGTTCTTC. Protein sequence: CASSPFGGNEQFF.

The chain combines TRBV5-4 with TRBJ2-1, with 8 bases identical to TRBD2. Germline trimming cut 4 bases from V and 7 bases from J; bases unmatched to any gene: 13. Germline-derived CDR1 and CDR2 are SGHNT and YYREEE (reference sequence). This CDR3 has 16 amino acids. The CDR3 is CASSALLAGSGNEQFF. The CDR3 bases are TGTGCCAGCAGCGCCTTGCTAGCGGGCTCAGGGAATGAGCAGTTCTTC.

The rearrangement uses TRBV7-9 and TRBJ2-7; D perhaps matches TRBD1 (5 bases). V dropped 5 bases and J dropped 4 bases, with 12 bases sitting between them. Germline loops: CDR1 SEHNR, CDR2 FQNEAQ (reference sequence). The CDR3 covers 13 residues. The CDR3 sequence is CASSTLRDYEQYF. For the CDR3, the DNA is TGTGCCAGCAGCACCCTCAGGGATTACGAGCAGTACTTC.

This clone was detected only once. The junction departs from germline at one end; a sequencing error may be responsible. Within the sample, other DNA sequences also encode this same CDR3. The chain recombines TRBV30 with TRBJ1-2; no clear D. CDR1 GTSNPN and CDR2 SVGIG come from the germline V gene (reference sequence). CDR3 length: 10 residues. The CDR3 bases are TGCGCCTGGAGGTCGGGTGGCTACACCTTC. Protein sequence: CAWRSGGYTF.

The chain is built from TRBV7-2 and TRBJ1-2; D not resolved. The CDR3 totals 16 residues. V was cut by 0 bases and J by 4 bases, with 15 bases left in between. From germline, CDR1 is SGHTA and CDR2 FQGNSA. Here the CDR3 DNA reads TGTGCCAGCAGCTTAGCCCGCCGAAAGACCGGCTATGGCTACACCTTC. Protein: CASSLARRKTGYGYTF.

The chain joins TRBV5-1 to TRBJ1-2; unclear D gene. The CDR3 contains 13 residues. Per the germline V gene, CDR1 is SGHRS and CDR2 is YFSETQ. Trimming shortened V by 2 bases and J by 6 bases, and 11 bases separated the two germline ends. Here the CDR3 DNA reads TGCGCCAGCAGCTTAGAACTACCGGATGGCTACACCTTC. This sequence encodes CASSLELPDGYTF.

The chain is built from TRBV5-8 and TRBJ1-5; D call uncertain. Germline assignment: CDR1 SGHTS and CDR2 YDEGEE. V dropped 4 bases and J dropped 11 bases, with 22 bases sitting between them. The CDR3 totals 15 residues. The CDR3 sequence is CASSLTNRKGGSQHF. CDR3 coding DNA: TGTGCCAGCAGCCTCACGAACCGGAAGGGAGGGTCCCAGCATTTT.